What follows are 17 T cell receptor beta chains derived from one specimen sequenced in a study of early T cells in non-severe SARS-CoV-2 infection. TCRdb redid the calling of the 5' RACE reads with MiXCR, one entry per CDR3 protein. The sample holds about 76,000 distinct CDR3 sequences; 15% are singletons and the top ten take roughly an eighth. Specimen: whole blood. All receptors come from an adult who was a healthcare worker with PCR-confirmed SARS-CoV-2 infection or an uninfected control (not recorded which).

This clonotype was found many times. The chain is built from TRBV20-1 and TRBJ2-5, with D uncertain. The CDR3 length is 16 residues. Looked up from germline, CDR1 is DFQATT and CDR2 is SNEGSKA (reference sequence). The V end was cut by 0 bases, the J end by 2 bases, with 16 bases between. Here the CDR3 reads CSARDLHLAVQETQYF. CDR3 sequence (DNA): TGCAGTGCTAGAGATCTTCACCTGGCGGTTCAAGAGACCCAGTACTTC.

This chain joins TRBV19 and TRBJ2-2; D not certain. Trimming shortened V by 3 bases and J by 0 bases, and 8 bases separated the two germline ends. The CDR3 spans 15 residues. Germline V gene data show CDR1 as LNHDA and CDR2 as SQIVND (reference sequence). The CDR3 is CASSILLTNTGELFF. The CDR3 DNA follows: TGTGCCAGTAGTATTCTCCTCACGAACACCGGGGAGCTGTTTTTT.

The chain recombines TRBV2 with TRBJ1-6, with D possibly being TRBD1 (5 bases). In germline, CDR1 is SNHLY, CDR2 FYNNEI. CDR3 size: 13 residues. Trimming shortened V by 7 bases and J by 3 bases, and 7 bases separated the two germline ends. CDR3 sequence reads: CASKRGYNSPLHF. CDR3 bases: TGTGCCAGCAAGAGGGGCTATAATTCACCCCTCCACTTT.

This clonotype was counted a few times. The genes are TRBV28 and TRBJ2-7; unclear D gene. V was clipped by 1 base and J by 7 bases, with 17 bases between them. In germline, CDR1 is MDHEN, CDR2 SYDVKM. The CDR3 loop spans 15 amino acids. CDR3 sequence reads: CASSLSGVPRKEQYF. CDR3 nucleotides: TGTGCCAGCAGTTTATCTGGCGTACCTAGGAAGGAGCAGTACTTC.

This chain joins TRBV28 and TRBJ2-3; 11 bases are a match to TRBD2. The germline CDR1 and CDR2 sequences are MDHEN and SYDVKM. The ends lost 7 bases at V and 4 bases at J; junction bases unmatched: 4. CDR3 length: 14 residues. The CDR3 region is CASTTSGVADTQYF. In DNA form, the CDR3 reads TGTGCCAGCACGACTAGCGGGGTCGCAGATACGCAGTATTTT.

This clonotype has a handful of counts. The CDR3 DNA sequence: TGTGCCAGCAGCAACACCTCGGTTTTCTACGAGCAGTACTTC. It is translated as CASSNTSVFYEQYF. The genes are TRBV11-1 and TRBJ2-7; D gene ambiguous. V was cut by 5 bases and J by 3 bases, with 14 bases left in between. Germline-derived CDR1 and CDR2 are SGHAT and FQDESV (reference sequence). The CDR3 runs to 14 residues.

This clonotype was detected many times. The V call is TRBV28, the J call TRBJ2-7; D gene uncertain. V lost 7 bases, J lost 4 bases, and 8 bases lay in between. The germline gives CDR1 MDHEN, CDR2 SYDVKM. This CDR3 is 11 amino acids long. This CDR3 reads CASTSRYEQYF. Here the CDR3 DNA reads TGTGCCAGCACCTCCAGGTACGAGCAGTACTTC.

This clonotype has just a few counts. The V and J genes are TRBV9 and TRBJ2-5, with 10 bases that match TRBD2. The junction had 9 bases not matched to a gene; V was cut back by 2 bases and J by 5 bases. Germline V lookup: CDR1 SGDLS, CDR2 YYNGEE. The CDR3 length is 16 residues. The CDR3 region has the DNA TGTGCCAGCAGCGTCGGAGCACTAGCGGGGAGGGAGACCCAGTACTTC. It codes for CASSVGALAGRETQYF.

This clonotype was counted many times. The chain uses TRBV7-9 and TRBJ2-1, with unresolved D. Deletions cut 5 bases from V and 9 bases from J, with 11 bases between. Per the germline V gene, CDR1 is SEHNR and CDR2 is FQNEAQ (reference sequence). The CDR3 consists of 12 residues. CDR3: CASSPRVSEQFF. Written as DNA, the CDR3 is TGTGCCAGCAGCCCGCGAGTCAGTGAGCAGTTCTTC.

The chain is built from TRBV11-2 and TRBJ2-3, with TRBD2 as a possible D gene (7 bases). Germline-derived CDR1 and CDR2 are SGHAT and FQNNGV. This CDR3 has 16 residues. Trimming stripped 4 bases from V and 5 bases from J, with 19 bases between. The CDR3 DNA reads TGTGCCAGCAGCTCCAATACTAAGAGGGGGGGAGATACGCAGTATTTT. As protein: CASSSNTKRGGDTQYF.

This clonotype was picked up a small number of times. The rearrangement joins TRBV20-1 to TRBJ1-6, with a tentative D call TRBD1 (5 bases). The length of the CDR3 is 15 residues. V shed 3 bases and J shed 11 bases, with 20 bases lying between them. CDR1 DFQATT and CDR2 SNEGSKA come from the germline V gene (reference sequence). CDR3 nucleotides: TGCAGTGCTAGCGGGGGGGGAAGATCCAATCCACCCCTCCACTTT. Protein sequence: CSASGGGRSNPPLHF.

V gene TRBV6-1 combines with J gene TRBJ1-2, with D possibly matching TRBD1 (6 bases). CDR1 is MNHNS, CDR2 SASEGT, per germline. This CDR3 has 15 residues. The ends were cut back, 11 bases at V and 7 bases at J, with 26 bases in the middle. CDR3: CAGHVGSGGDLGYTF. The CDR3 coding sequence is TGTGCCGGCCACGTTGGATCCGGGGGCGATCTTGGCTACACCTTC.

The V and J genes are TRBV2 and TRBJ2-3; TRBD2 agrees at 8 bases. Trimming cost V 7 bases and J 2 bases; bases outside gene matches: 8. CDR3 length equals 15 residues. Germline assignment: CDR1 SNHLY and CDR2 FYNNEI. CDR3 amino acids: CASKEDSGDTDTQYF. The DNA for the CDR3 is TGTGCCAGCAAAGAGGATAGCGGGGACACAGATACGCAGTATTTT.

There are many counts of this clonotype. The genes are TRBV4-2 and TRBJ2-5; the D gene is possibly TRBD1 (6 bases). Germline-derived CDR1 and CDR2 are LGHNA and YNFKEQ. V lost 2 bases and J lost 1, with 11 bases in between. This CDR3 has 15 residues. The CDR3, as DNA: TGTGCCAGCAGCCAACACACAGGGTCCCAAGAGACCCAGTACTTC. It specifies CASSQHTGSQETQYF.

This CDR3 is CAISGGGGTDTQYF. The CDR3 coding sequence is TGTGCCATCAGTGGAGGGGGTGGCACAGATACGCAGTATTTT. The chain couples TRBV10-3 to TRBJ2-3; tentative D call: TRBD1 (6 bases). CDR1 and CDR2 from the germline V gene are ENHRY and SYGVKD. This CDR3 comprises 14 residues. Trimming took off 4 bases at V and 1 base at J, with 9 bases between the two ends.

This clonotype was counted between two and nine times. The chain is built from TRBV7-9 and TRBJ2-7; no clear D gene. The V gene's germline CDR1 is SEHNR and CDR2 FQNEAQ (reference sequence). CDR3 length equals 14 residues. Trimming stripped 0 bases from V and 4 bases from J, with 10 bases between. Written as DNA, the CDR3 is TGTGCCAGCAGCTTAGCTTCCAGCCCTTACGAGCAGTACTTC. It yields the protein CASSLASSPYEQYF.

The chain uses TRBV7-3 and TRBJ2-5, with D tentatively TRBD2 (5 bases). V was shortened by 8 bases and J by 4 bases, with 14 bases between the two germline ends. The germline V gene encodes CDR1 SGHTA and CDR2 FQGTGA. The CDR3 totals 13 residues. The CDR3 here is CASASYKGETQYF. The CDR3 nucleotides read TGTGCCAGCGCTAGCTACAAAGGAGAGACCCAGTACTTC.